Listed below are T cell receptor beta chains from one sample, sequenced in a study of T cell responses to AZD1222 COVID-19 vaccine. Here immunoSEQ multiplex PCR was the method, and the copy in TCRdb shows in-frame clones only, minus some. The sample consists of around 130,000 clones, about 93% of them appearing once. Sequences were derived from peripheral blood, sampled 28 days after the second dose of the MenACWY control vaccine. All receptors come from an adult who received the MenACWY meningococcal vaccine as a control. CDR3s include the opening cysteine and the closing phenylalanine or tryptophan. The D gene is left open where the match is weak. Part of the rows lack a size; the others show once, few, many or a class for expanded clones.

size	J	D	V	CDR3	DNA
NA	TRBJ1-2	TRBD1	TRBV6-5	CASSSDRDRVGYTF	TGTGCCAGCAGTTCCGACCGGGACAGGGTTGGCTACACCTTC
NA	TRBJ2-1	TRBD2	TRBV13	CASSGPTSGGPLYNEQFF	TGTGCCAGCAGCGGCCCGACTAGCGGGGGGCCTCTCTACAATGAGCAGTTCTTC
NA	TRBJ2-7	TRBD2	TRBV7-9	CASSLSGGSYEQYF	TGTGCCAGCAGCTTATCGGGGGGGTCCTACGAGCAGTACTTC
NA	TRBJ1-3	NA	TRBV6-5	CASSRVRDSSTIYF	TGTGCCAGCAGTCGGGTCCGAGATTCGTCCACCATATATTTT
NA	TRBJ1-5	NA	TRBV4-1	CASSQDVAQPQHF	TGCGCCAGCAGCCAAGATGTTGCCCAGCCCCAGCATTTT
once	TRBJ2-1	NA	TRBV6-1	CASSEEVGGPYNEQFF	TGTGCCAGCAGTGAAGAGGTCGGGGGACCATACAATGAGCAGTTCTTC
NA	TRBJ1-2	NA	TRBV28	CASSLLSYGYTF	TGTGCCAGCAGTTTGCTCTCCTATGGCTACACCTTC
once	TRBJ1-1	NA	TRBV7-9	CASSNWGQGMYTEAFF	TGTGCCAGCAGTAATTGGGGGCAGGGGATGTACACTGAAGCTTTCTTT
NA	TRBJ1-6	TRBD1	TRBV4-3	CASSQDRGGGLYNSPLHF	TGCGCCAGCAGCCAAGATCGGGGAGGGGGCCTTTATAATTCACCCCTCCACTTT
NA	TRBJ1-6	TRBD1	TRBV7-2	CASRLQGARRSPLHF	TGTGCCAGCAGGTTACAGGGGGCTCGTCGTTCACCCCTCCACTTT
few	TRBJ1-5	NA	TRBV6-5	CASSSTRGRSNQPQHF	TGTGCCAGCAGTTCTACGCGGGGGCGAAGCAATCAGCCCCAGCATTTT
NA	TRBJ2-2	NA	TRBV5-4	CASSLSGVRTITGELFF	TGTGCCAGCAGCTTGAGCGGCGTTAGGACTATTACCGGGGAGCTGTTTTTT
once	TRBJ2-2	NA	TRBV5-1	CASSLGFSTGELFF	TGCGCCAGCAGCTTGGGGTTTAGCACCGGGGAGCTGTTTTTT
NA	TRBJ2-3	NA	TRBV5-1	CASSLSMGSTDTQYF	TGCGCCAGCAGCTTGTCTATGGGGAGCACAGATACGCAGTATTTT
NA	TRBJ2-2	NA	TRBV27	CASNSRDSRGTGELFF	TGTGCCAGCAACTCCCGAGACTCCCGGGGGACCGGGGAGCTGTTTTTT
once	TRBJ1-2	NA	TRBV4-2	CASSQGDRSYTF	TGTGCCAGCAGCCAAGGTGACAGAAGCTACACCTTC
NA	TRBJ1-6	TRBD1	TRBV6-5	CASKAGGTGDSPLHF	TGTGCCAGCAAAGCCGGAGGGACAGGTGATTCACCCCTCCACTTT
NA	TRBJ2-7	TRBD2	TRBV6-4	CASRTRWGGTYEQYF	TGTGCCAGCAGGACAAGGTGGGGGGGGACCTACGAGCAGTACTTC
NA	TRBJ1-1	NA	TRBV6-5	CASSYFAAGNTEAFF	TGTGCCAGCAGTTACTTTGCAGCAGGGAACACTGAAGCTTTCTTT
NA	TRBJ2-3	NA	TRBV20-1	CSASPGGTDTQYF	TGCAGTGCTAGTCCCGGGGGCACAGATACGCAGTATTTT
NA	TRBJ2-5	NA	TRBV20-1	CSASRQTPQETQYF	TGCAGTGCTAGTCGACAGACCCCTCAAGAGACCCAGTACTTC
NA	TRBJ2-3	NA	TRBV5-6	CASSLDYIGADTQYF	TGTGCCAGCAGCTTGGACTACATAGGGGCAGATACGCAGTATTTT
NA	TRBJ2-5	TRBD1	TRBV12-5	CASGLIPGQEETQYF	TGTGCTAGTGGTTTGATTCCGGGACAGGAGGAGACCCAGTACTTC
NA	TRBJ1-2	NA	TRBV4-2	CASSQDAGVYYGYTF	TGTGCCAGCAGCCAAGATGCAGGGGTTTACTATGGCTACACCTTC
NA	TRBJ1-6	NA	TRBV28	CASSLFETGYNSPLHF	TGTGCCAGCAGTTTATTTGAGACAGGATATAATTCACCCCTCCACTTT
once	TRBJ2-1	NA	TRBV11-2	CASSLDRGDEQFF	TGTGCCAGCAGCTTAGATAGGGGGGATGAGCAGTTCTTC
NA	TRBJ2-6	NA	TRBV2	CASTFDGRSGANVLTF	TGTGCCAGCACCTTTGACGGACGCTCTGGGGCCAACGTCCTGACTTTC